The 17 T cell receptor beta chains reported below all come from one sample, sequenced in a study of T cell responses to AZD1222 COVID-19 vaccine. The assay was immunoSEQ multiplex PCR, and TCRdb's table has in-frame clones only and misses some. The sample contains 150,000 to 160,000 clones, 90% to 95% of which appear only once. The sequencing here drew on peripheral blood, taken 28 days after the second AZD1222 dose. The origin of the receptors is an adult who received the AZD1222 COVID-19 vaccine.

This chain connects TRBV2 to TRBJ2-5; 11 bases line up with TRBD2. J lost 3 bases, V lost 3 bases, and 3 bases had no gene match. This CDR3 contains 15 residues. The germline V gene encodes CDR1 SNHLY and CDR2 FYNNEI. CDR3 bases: TGTGCCAGCAGTGATAGCGGGAGGGATAAAGAGACCCAGTACTTC. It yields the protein CASSDSGRDKETQYF.

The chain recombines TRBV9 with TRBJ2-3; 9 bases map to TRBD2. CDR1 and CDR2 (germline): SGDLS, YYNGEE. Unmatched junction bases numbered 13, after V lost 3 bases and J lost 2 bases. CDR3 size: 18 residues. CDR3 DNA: TGTGCCAGCAGCGCACCGGTTGGGCCTAGCGGGGACACAGATACGCAGTATTTT. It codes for CASSAPVGPSGDTDTQYF.

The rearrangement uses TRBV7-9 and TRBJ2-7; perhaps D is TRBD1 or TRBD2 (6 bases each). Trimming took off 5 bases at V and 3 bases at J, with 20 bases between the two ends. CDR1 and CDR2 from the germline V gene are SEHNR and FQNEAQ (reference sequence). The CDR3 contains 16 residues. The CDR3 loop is CASSPVAGEAFYEQYF. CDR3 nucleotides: TGTGCCAGCAGCCCCGTTGCAGGGGAGGCCTTCTACGAGCAGTACTTC.

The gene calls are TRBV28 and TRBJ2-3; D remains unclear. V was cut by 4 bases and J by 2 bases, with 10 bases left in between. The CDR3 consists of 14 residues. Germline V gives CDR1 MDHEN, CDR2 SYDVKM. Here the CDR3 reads CASSSPWDTDTQYF. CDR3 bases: TGTGCCAGCAGTTCCCCTTGGGACACAGATACGCAGTATTTT.

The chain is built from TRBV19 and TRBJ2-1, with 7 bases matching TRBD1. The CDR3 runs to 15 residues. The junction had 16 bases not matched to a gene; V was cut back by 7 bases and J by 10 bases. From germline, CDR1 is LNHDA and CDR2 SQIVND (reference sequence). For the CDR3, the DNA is TGTGCCAGTACCCAGGGGGTAGCCGGAGTAGACGAGCAGTTCTTC. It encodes CASTQGVAGVDEQFF.

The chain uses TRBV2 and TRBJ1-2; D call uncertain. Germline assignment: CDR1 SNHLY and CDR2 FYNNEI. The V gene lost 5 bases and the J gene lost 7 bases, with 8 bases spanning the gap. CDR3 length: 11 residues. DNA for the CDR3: TGTGCCAGCAGTTATGGAGGTGGCTACACCTTC. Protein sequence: CASSYGGGYTF. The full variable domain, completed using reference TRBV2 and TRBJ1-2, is EPEVTQTPSHQVTQMGQEVILRCVPISNHLYFYWYRQILGQKVEFLVSFYNNEISEKSEIFDDQFSVERPDGSNFTLKIRSTKLEDSAMYFCASSYGGGYTFGSGTRLTVV.

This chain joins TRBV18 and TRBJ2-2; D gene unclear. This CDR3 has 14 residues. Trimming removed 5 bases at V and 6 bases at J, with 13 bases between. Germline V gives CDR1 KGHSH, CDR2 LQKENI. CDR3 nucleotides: TGTGCCAGCTCAACGAGGATAGGGCCCGGGGAGCTGTTTTTT. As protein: CASSTRIGPGELFF. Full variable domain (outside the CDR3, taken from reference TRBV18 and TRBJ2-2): NAGVMQNPRHLVRRRGQEARLRCSPMKGHSHVYWYRQLPEEGLKFMVYLQKENIIDESGMPKERFSAEFPKEGPSILRIQQVVRGDSAAYFCASSTRIGPGELFFGEGSRLTVL.

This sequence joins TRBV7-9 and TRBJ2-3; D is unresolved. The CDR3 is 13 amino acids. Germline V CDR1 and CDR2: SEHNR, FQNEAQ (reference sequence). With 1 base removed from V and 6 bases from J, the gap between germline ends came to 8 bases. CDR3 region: CASSLVGPDTQYF. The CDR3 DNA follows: TGTGCCAGCAGCTTAGTGGGTCCTGATACGCAGTATTTT.

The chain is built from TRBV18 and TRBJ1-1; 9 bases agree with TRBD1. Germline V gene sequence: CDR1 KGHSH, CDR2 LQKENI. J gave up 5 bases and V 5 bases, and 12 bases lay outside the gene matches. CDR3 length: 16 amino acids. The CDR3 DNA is TGTGCCAGCTCATCGACATCCCAGACAGGGGGGACTGAAGCTTTCTTT. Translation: CASSSTSQTGGTEAFF.

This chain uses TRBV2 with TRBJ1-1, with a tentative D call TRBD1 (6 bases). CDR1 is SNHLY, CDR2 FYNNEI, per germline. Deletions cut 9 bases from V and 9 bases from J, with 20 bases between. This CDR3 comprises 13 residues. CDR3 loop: CASGQGGGRKAFF. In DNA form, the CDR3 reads TGTGCCAGTGGCCAGGGCGGGGGGCGGAAAGCTTTCTTT.

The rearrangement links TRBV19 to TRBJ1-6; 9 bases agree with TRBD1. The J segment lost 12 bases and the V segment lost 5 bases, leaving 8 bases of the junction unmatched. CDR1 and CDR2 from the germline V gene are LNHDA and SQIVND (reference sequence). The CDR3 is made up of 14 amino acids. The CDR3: CASSEGTGSLPLHF. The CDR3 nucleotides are TGTGCCAGTAGTGAGGGGACAGGGTCGCTACCCCTCCACTTT.

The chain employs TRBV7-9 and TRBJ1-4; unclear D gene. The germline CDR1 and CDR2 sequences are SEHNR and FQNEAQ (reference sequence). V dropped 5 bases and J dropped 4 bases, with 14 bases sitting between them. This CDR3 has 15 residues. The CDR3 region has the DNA TGTGCCAGCAGCCTCGGCCCAGGATATAATGAAAAACTGTTTTTT. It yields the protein CASSLGPGYNEKLFF. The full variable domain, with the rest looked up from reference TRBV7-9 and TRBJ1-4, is DTGVSQNPRHKITKRGQNVTFRCDPISEHNRLYWYRQTLGQGPEFLTYFQNEAQLEKSRLLSDRFSAERPKGSFSTLEIQRTEQGDSAMYLCASSLGPGYNEKLFFGSGTQLSVL.

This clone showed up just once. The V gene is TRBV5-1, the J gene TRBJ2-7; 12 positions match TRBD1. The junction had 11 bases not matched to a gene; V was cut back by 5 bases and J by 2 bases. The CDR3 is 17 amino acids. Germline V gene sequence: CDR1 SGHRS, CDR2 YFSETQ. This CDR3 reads CASSPGTGGSLAYEQYF. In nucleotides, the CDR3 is TGCGCCAGCAGTCCCGGGACAGGGGGCTCTCTGGCCTACGAGCAGTACTTC.

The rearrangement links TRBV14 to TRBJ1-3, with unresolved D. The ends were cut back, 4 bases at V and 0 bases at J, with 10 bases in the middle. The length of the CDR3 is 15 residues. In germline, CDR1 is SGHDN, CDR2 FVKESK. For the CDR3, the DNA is TGTGCCAGCAGCCCTGTCGGGTACTCTGGAAACACCATATATTTT. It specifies CASSPVGYSGNTIYF.

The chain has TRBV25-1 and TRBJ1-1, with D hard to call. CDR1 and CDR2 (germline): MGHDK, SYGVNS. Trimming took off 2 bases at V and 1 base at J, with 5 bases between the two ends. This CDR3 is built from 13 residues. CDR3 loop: CASSEGRNTEAFF. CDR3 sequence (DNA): TGTGCCAGCAGTGAAGGCCGGAACACTGAAGCTTTCTTT.

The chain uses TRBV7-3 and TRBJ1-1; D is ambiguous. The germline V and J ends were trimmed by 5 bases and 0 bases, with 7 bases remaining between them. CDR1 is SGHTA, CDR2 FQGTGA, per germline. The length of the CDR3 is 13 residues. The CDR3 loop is CASSRVLNTEAFF. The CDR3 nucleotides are TGTGCCAGCAGCCGTGTACTGAACACTGAAGCTTTCTTT.

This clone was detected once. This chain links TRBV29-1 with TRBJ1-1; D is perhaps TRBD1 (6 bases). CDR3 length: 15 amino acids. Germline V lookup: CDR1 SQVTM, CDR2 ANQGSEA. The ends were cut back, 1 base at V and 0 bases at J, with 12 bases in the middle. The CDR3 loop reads CSVEVRGNLNTEAFF. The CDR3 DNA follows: TGCAGCGTTGAAGTCAGGGGTAATTTGAACACTGAAGCTTTCTTT.